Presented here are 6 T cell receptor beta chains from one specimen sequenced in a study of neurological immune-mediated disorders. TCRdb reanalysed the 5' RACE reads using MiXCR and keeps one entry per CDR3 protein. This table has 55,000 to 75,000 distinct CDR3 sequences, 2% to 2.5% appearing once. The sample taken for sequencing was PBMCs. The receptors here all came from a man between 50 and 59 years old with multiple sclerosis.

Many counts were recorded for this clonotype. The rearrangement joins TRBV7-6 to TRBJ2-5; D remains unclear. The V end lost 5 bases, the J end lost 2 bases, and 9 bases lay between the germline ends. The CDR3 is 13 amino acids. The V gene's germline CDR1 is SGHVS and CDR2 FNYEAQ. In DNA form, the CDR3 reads TGTGCCAGCAGCCAGACAATTCAAGAGACCCAGTACTTC. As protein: CASSQTIQETQYF.

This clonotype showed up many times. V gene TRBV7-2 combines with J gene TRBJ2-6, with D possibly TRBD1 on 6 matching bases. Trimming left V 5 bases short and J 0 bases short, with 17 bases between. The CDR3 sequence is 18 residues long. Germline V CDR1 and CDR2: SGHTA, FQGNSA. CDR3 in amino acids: CASSPLGQSFSGANVLTF. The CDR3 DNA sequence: TGTGCCAGCAGCCCCCTAGGACAGAGCTTCTCTGGGGCCAACGTCCTGACTTTC.

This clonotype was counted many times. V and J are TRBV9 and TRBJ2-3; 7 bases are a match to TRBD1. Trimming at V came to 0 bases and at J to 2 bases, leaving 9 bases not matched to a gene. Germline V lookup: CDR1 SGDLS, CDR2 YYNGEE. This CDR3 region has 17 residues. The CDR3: CASSVVGQGVDTDTQYF. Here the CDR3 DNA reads TGTGCCAGCAGCGTAGTTGGTCAGGGGGTAGACACAGATACGCAGTATTTT.

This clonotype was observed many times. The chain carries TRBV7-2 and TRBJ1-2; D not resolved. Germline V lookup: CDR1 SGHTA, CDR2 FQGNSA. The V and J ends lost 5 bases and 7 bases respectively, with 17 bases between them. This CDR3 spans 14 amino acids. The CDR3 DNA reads TGTGCCAGCAGCCCGCGGATGGGAACGGGTGGCTACACCTTC. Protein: CASSPRMGTGGYTF.

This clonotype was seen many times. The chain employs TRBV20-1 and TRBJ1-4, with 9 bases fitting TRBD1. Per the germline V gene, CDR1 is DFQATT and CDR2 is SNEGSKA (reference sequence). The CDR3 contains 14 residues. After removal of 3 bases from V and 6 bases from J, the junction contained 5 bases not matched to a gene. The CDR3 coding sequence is TGCAGTGCTAGGGCCGGGACAGGGTATGAAAAACTGTTTTTT. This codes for CSARAGTGYEKLFF.

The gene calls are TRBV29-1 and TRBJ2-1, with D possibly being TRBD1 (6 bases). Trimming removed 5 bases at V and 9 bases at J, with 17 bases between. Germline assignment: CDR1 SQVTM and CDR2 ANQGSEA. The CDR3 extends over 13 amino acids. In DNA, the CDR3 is TGCAGCGTTTCCGGACAGTTGGTGGGTGAGCAGTTCTTC. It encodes CSVSGQLVGEQFF.